One and the same sample provided the 12 T cell receptor beta chains below, sequenced in a study of shared clonotypes between healthy human individuals. Measured with immunoSEQ multiplex PCR; TCRdb has only the in-frame clones, and not every one. There are around 2.1 million clones in the sample; just over 90% occur only once, and over 1.5% lies in the top ten. Naivety among CD8 cells was defined by CD45RO negativity and positive CCR7 selection, thereby excluding terminally differentiated effector memory CD45RA+ cells. The sequenced sample consisted of naive CD8+ T cells from PBMCs. The origin of the receptors is a man between 18 and 29 years old in good health. Some clones in this sample may be carry-over from other donors' samples.

This clone has only one observation. The J gene is TRBJ1-3, the V gene TRBV7-9, with a weak D call TRBD1 (5 bases). This CDR3 is 12 amino acids long. In germline, CDR1 is SEHNR, CDR2 FQNEAQ (reference sequence). Trimming removed 5 bases at V and 9 bases at J, with 11 bases between. The DNA of the CDR3 is TGTGCCAGCAGCCCCGGGGGGGGCACCATATATTTT. Amino acids: CASSPGGGTIYF.

V gene TRBV5-1 combines with J gene TRBJ1-2; no firm D call. CDR1 is SGHRS, CDR2 YFSETQ, per germline. The CDR3 has 15 amino acids. Trimming pared 0 bases from V and 7 bases from J, leaving 16 bases between. Written as DNA, the CDR3 is TGCGCCAGCAGCTTGGCCCTTTCGGGGTATCTTGGCTACACCTTC. Its protein product is CASSLALSGYLGYTF.

The rearrangement links TRBV7-3 to TRBJ2-3; D gene uncertain. Germline assignment: CDR1 SGHTA and CDR2 FQGTGA. This CDR3 has 13 residues. The V end was cut by 4 bases, the J end by 10 bases, with 15 bases between. DNA for the CDR3: TGTGCCAGCAGCTCGGGTCTCCATGCAGCGCAGTATTTT. Translation: CASSSGLHAAQYF.

The V call is TRBV4-3, the J call TRBJ2-4; possibly TRBD2 for D (5 bases). The CDR3 is 16 amino acids. Trimming stripped 4 bases from V and 1 base from J, with 14 bases between. Germline loops: CDR1 LGHNA, CDR2 YSLEER. The CDR3 bases are TGCGCCAGCAGCCGCATCTTAGGAGGCGCCAAAAACATTCAGTACTTC. As protein: CASSRILGGAKNIQYF.

This rearrangement joins TRBV29-1 to TRBJ2-7; tentatively, D is TRBD1 (7 bases). Germline assignment: CDR1 SQVTM and CDR2 ANQGSEA. The CDR3 runs to 14 residues. V dropped 1 base and J dropped 1 base, with 11 bases sitting between them. DNA of the CDR3: TGCAGCGTTGAAGGGGGGGACAGTTCCTACGAGCAGTACTTC. Encoded protein: CSVEGGDSSYEQYF.

This chain joins TRBV19 and TRBJ2-1; 7 positions agree with TRBD2. J gave up 4 bases and V 3 bases, and 6 bases lay outside the gene matches. CDR3 length: 15 residues. Germline V gives CDR1 LNHDA, CDR2 SQIVND (reference sequence). CDR3 protein: CASSMSSGPYNEQFF. The CDR3 nucleotides are TGTGCCAGTAGTATGTCTAGCGGACCTTACAATGAGCAGTTCTTC. The variable domain in full, with the rest retrieved from reference TRBV19 and TRBJ2-1, is DGGITQSPKYLFRKEGQNVTLSCEQNLNHDAMYWYRQDPGQGLRLIYYSQIVNDFQKGDIAEGYSVSREKKESFPLTVTSAQKNPTAFYLCASSMSSGPYNEQFFGPGTRLTVL.

This clone was counted a few times. Different DNA sequences within this sample yield the same CDR3. The V call is TRBV28, the J call TRBJ1-1; D is uncertain. Germline lookup yields CDR1 MDHEN and CDR2 SYDVKM. The CDR3 runs 13 residues. V was trimmed by 2 bases and J by 1 base, leaving 5 bases between them. As DNA, the CDR3 is TGTGCCAGCAGTTTAGGTCCGAACACTGAAGCTTTCTTT. Its translation is CASSLGPNTEAFF.

This clone was detected once. The rearrangement links TRBV11-2 to TRBJ2-1, with 11 bases lining up with TRBD1. The germline V gene has CDR1 SGHAT and CDR2 FQNNGV. Losses at the gene ends were 5 bases for V and 3 bases for J; bases not matched to a gene: 9. The CDR3 contains 17 residues. The CDR3 bases are TGTGCCAGCAGCCCACAAGGACAGGGGGCGCGCTACAATGAGCAGTTCTTC. It specifies CASSPQGQGARYNEQFF. Complete variable domain (other parts from reference TRBV11-2 and TRBJ2-1): EAGVAQSPRYKIIEKRQSVAFWCNPISGHATLYWYQQILGQGPKLLIQFQNNGVVDDSQLPKDRFSAERLKGVDSTLKIQPAKLEDSAVYLCASSPQGQGARYNEQFFGPGTRLTVL.

The gene calls are TRBV12-5 and TRBJ2-1, with TRBD2 identical over 8 bases. Germline-derived CDR1 and CDR2 are LGHNT and FRNRAP. Trimming cost V 7 bases and J 7 bases; bases outside gene matches: 6. The CDR3 loop spans 13 amino acids. DNA for the CDR3: TGTGCTAGTGCGAGCGGGAGAGTGAATGAGCAGTTCTTC. This sequence encodes CASASGRVNEQFF.

The chain combines TRBV5-1 with TRBJ1-1; D unresolved. From germline, CDR1 is SGHRS and CDR2 YFSETQ. The CDR3 is made up of 16 amino acids. Trimming took off 1 base at V and 2 bases at J, with 15 bases between the two ends. CDR3 sequence: CASSLQVAGSNTEAFF. In DNA form, the CDR3 reads TGCGCCAGCAGCTTGCAGGTAGCGGGAAGTAACACTGAAGCTTTCTTT.

The genes are TRBV7-9 and TRBJ2-2; tentatively, D is TRBD1 (5 bases). Germline V gene lookup returns CDR1 SEHNR and CDR2 FQNEAQ (reference sequence). Trimming took off 3 bases at V and 8 bases at J, with 19 bases between the two ends. This CDR3 comprises 16 residues. The CDR3 spells CASSFVKGRSEGELFF. CDR3 DNA sequence: TGTGCCAGCAGCTTTGTCAAGGGGCGCTCTGAAGGGGAGCTGTTTTTT.

This clone occurred once. V usage is TRBV5-6 and J usage is TRBJ1-3, with 7 bases matching TRBD1. CDR3 length: 16 residues. CDR1 and CDR2 from the germline V gene are SGHDT and YYEEEE. V gave up 0 bases and J gave up 0 bases; unmatched junction bases: 3. Here the CDR3 DNA reads TGTGCCAGCAGCTTGGTATGGGACAGCTCTGGAAACACCATATATTTT. Encoded protein: CASSLVWDSSGNTIYF.